This T cell receptor beta chain was found in a study of blood T cell repertoires in COVID-19. Overall study: The United States, Italy and Spain were the sources of the acute and convalescent COVID-19 samples. T cells, B-cell-depleted T cells, or PBMCs provided the cDNA or gDNA that served as material.

The germline CDR1 and CDR2 sequences are KGHDR and SFDVKD. The CDR3 loop spans 16 amino acids. J gave up 0 bases and V 3 bases, and 3 bases lay outside the gene matches. Original processing methods: From reference gene primer amplification, estimates of nucleated cell counts were derived. TCRdb's table, derived via immunoSEQ multiplex PCR, lists solely in-frame clones and lacks some. Clone size and V and J calls were adopted from that table, with D and trimming inferred from the DNA. The table has around 130,000 clones, more than 75% seen once. The sequenced material came from peripheral blood. The clonotype was recovered from a man aged 60-69 years with acute or convalescent COVID-19. The V and J genes are TRBV24-1 and TRBJ2-2, with TRBD1 identical over 7 bases. The CDR3 is CATSDAGTANTGELFF. The CDR3 coding sequence is TGTGCCACCAGTGATGCCGGGACAGCGAACACCGGGGAGCTGTTTTTT.